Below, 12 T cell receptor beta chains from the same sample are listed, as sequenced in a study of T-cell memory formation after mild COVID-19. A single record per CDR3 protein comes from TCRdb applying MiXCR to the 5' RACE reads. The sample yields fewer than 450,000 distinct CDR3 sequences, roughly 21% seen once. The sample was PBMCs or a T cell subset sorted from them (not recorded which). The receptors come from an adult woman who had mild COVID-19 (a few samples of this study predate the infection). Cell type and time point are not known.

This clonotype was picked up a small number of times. CDR3 residues: CASTKRGTAQLRGTQYF. The CDR3 region has the DNA TGTGCCAGCACTAAACGCGGGACAGCCCAACTACGGGGTACGCAGTATTTT. This rearrangement joins TRBV6-2 or TRBV6-3 to TRBJ2-3; a weak D match, TRBD1 (7 bases). CDR1 MNHEY and CDR2 SVGEGT come from the germline V gene. This CDR3 spans 17 amino acids. V lost 7 bases and J 8 bases, leaving 28 bases between the germline ends.

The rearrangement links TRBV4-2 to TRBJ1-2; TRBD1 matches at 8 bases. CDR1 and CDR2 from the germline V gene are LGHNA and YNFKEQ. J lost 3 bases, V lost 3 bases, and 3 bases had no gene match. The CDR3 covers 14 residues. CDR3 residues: CASSHLQGDYGYTF. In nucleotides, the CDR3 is TGTGCCAGCAGCCACCTACAGGGGGACTATGGCTACACCTTC.

CDR3 coding DNA: TGCAGCGTTGGGCCTACAGGGAGATACAATGAGCAGTTCTTC. Its translation is CSVGPTGRYNEQFF. The chain carries TRBV29-1 and TRBJ2-1; weak D call: TRBD1 (6 bases). The length of the CDR3 is 14 residues. The germline V gene has CDR1 SQVTM and CDR2 ANQGSEA. V lost 4 bases, J lost 4 bases, and 14 bases lay in between.

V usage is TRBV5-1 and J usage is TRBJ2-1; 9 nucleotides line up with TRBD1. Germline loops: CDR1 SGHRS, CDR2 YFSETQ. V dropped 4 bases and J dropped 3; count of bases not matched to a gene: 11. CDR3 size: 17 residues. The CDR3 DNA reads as TGCGCCAGCAGCGTATCCCCCGGGACAGGGATCTACAATGAGCAGTTCTTC. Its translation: CASSVSPGTGIYNEQFF.

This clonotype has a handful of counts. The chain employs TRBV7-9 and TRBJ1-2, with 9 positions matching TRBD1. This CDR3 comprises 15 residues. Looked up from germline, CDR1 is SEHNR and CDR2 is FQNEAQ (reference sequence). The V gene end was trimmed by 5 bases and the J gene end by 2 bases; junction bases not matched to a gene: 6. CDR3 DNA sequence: TGTGCCAGCAGCCCTCGGACAGGGGTAAACTATGGCTACACCTTC. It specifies CASSPRTGVNYGYTF. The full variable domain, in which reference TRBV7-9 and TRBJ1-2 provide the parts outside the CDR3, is DTGVSQNPRHKITKRGQNVTFRCDPISEHNRLYWYRQTLGQGPEFLTYFQNEAQLEKSRLLSDRFSAERPKGSFSTLEIQRTEQGDSAMYLCASSPRTGVNYGYTFGSGTRLTVV.

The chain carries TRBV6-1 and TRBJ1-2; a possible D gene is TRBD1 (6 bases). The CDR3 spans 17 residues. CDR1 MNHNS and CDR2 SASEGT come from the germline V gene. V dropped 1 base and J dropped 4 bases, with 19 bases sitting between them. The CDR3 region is CASSEEFGGAGGYGYTF. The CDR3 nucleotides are TGTGCCAGCAGTGAAGAGTTCGGGGGGGCAGGAGGCTATGGCTACACCTTC.

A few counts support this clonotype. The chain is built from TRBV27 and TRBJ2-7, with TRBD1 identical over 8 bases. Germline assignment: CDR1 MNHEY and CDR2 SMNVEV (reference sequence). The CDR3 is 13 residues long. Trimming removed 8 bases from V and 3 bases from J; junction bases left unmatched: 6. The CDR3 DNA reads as TGTGCCAGCGGAATAACAGGGGGCTACGAGCAGTACTTC. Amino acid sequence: CASGITGGYEQYF.

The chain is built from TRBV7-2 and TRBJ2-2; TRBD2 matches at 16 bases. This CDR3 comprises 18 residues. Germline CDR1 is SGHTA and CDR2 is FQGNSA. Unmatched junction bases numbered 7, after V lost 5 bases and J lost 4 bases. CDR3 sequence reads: CASSREGLAGGPTGELFF. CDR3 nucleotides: TGTGCCAGCAGCCGAGAGGGACTAGCGGGGGGGCCCACCGGGGAGCTGTTTTTT.

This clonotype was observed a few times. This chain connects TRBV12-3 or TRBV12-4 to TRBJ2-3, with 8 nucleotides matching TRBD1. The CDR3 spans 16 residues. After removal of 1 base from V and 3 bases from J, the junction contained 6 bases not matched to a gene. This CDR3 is CASSLEQGAPTDTQYF. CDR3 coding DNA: TGTGCCAGCAGTTTAGAGCAGGGGGCCCCAACAGATACGCAGTATTTT.

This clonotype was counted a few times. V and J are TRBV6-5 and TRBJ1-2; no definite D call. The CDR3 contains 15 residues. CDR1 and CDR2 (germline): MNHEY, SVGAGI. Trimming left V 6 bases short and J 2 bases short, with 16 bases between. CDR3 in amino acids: CASRVTSQSNYGYTF. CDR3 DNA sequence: TGTGCCAGCAGAGTTACTAGCCAATCAAACTATGGCTACACCTTC.

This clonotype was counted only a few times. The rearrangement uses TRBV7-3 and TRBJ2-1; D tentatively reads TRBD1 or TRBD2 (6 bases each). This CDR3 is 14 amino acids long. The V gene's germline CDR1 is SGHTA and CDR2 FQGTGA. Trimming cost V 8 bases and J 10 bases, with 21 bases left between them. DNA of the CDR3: TGTGCCAGCGCTCCATCGGGGGCATTTTGGGAGCAGTTCTTC. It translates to CASAPSGAFWEQFF.

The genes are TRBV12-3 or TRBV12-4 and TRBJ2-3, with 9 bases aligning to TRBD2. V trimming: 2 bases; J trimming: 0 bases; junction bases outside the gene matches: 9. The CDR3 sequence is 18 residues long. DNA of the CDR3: TGTGCCAGCAGTTTACCCTATAGCGGGGGAACTAGCACAGATACGCAGTATTTT. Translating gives CASSLPYSGGTSTDTQYF.